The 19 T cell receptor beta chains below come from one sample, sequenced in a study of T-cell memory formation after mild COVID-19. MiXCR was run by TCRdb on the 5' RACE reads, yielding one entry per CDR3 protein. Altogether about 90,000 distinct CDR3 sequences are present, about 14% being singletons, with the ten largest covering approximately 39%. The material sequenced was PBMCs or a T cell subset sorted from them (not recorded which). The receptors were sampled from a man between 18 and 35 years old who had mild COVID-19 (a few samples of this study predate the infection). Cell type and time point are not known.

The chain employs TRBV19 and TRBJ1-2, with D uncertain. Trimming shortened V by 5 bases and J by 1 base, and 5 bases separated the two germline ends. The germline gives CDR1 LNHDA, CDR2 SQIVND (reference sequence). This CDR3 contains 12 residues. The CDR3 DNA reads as TGTGCCAGTAGTGAGGGTAACTATGGCTACACCTTC. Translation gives CASSEGNYGYTF.

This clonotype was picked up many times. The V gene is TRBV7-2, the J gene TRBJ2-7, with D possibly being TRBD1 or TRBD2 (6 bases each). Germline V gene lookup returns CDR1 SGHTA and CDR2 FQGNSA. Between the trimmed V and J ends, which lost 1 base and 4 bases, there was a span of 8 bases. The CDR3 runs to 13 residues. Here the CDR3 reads CASSLGGGYEQYF. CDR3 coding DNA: TGTGCCAGCAGCTTAGGAGGGGGGTACGAGCAGTACTTC.

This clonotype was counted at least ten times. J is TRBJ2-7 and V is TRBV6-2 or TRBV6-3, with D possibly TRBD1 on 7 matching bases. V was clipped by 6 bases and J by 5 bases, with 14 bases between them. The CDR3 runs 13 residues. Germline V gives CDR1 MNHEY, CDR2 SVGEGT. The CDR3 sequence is CASRKSRGDEQYV. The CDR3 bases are TGTGCCAGCAGAAAATCCAGGGGGGACGAGCAGTACGTC.

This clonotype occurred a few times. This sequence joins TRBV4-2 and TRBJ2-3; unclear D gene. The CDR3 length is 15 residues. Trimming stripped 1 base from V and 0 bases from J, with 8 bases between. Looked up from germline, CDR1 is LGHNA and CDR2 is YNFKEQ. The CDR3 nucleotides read TGTGCCAGCAGCCAAGCTCTCGGTAGCACAGATACGCAGTATTTT. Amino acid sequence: CASSQALGSTDTQYF.

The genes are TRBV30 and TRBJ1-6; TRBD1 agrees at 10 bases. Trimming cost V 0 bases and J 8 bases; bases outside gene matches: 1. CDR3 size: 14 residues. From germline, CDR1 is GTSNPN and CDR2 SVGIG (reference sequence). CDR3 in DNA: TGTGCCTGGAGTGTCGGGACAGGGGATTCACCCCTCCACTTT. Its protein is CAWSVGTGDSPLHF.

The CDR3 is CASATLMPNTEAFF. The CDR3 DNA sequence: TGTGCCAGCGCCACGCTTATGCCGAACACTGAAGCTTTCTTT. V and J are TRBV7-9 and TRBJ1-1; D ambiguous. This CDR3 has 14 residues. V gave up 8 bases and J gave up 1 base, with 14 bases separating them. The germline V gene encodes CDR1 SEHNR and CDR2 FQNEAQ (reference sequence).

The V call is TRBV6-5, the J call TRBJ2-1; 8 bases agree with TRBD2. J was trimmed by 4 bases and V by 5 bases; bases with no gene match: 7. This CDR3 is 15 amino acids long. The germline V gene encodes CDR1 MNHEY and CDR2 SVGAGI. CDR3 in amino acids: CASSPGERGYNEQFF. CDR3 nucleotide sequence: TGTGCCAGCAGTCCAGGAGAGCGGGGGTACAATGAGCAGTTCTTC.

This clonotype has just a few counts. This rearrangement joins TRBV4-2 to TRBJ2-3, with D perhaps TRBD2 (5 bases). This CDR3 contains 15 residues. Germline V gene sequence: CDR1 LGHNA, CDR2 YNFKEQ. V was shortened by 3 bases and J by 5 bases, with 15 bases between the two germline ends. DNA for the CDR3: TGTGCCAGCAGCCAGGACTCCACTAGGGTAGATACGCAGTATTTT. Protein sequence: CASSQDSTRVDTQYF.

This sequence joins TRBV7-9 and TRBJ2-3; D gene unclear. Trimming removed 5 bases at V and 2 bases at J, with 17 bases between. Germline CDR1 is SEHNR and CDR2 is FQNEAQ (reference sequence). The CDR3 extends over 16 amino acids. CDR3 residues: CASSTTDGLVTDTQYF. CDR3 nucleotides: TGTGCCAGCAGCACGACGGACGGGTTGGTCACAGATACGCAGTATTTT.

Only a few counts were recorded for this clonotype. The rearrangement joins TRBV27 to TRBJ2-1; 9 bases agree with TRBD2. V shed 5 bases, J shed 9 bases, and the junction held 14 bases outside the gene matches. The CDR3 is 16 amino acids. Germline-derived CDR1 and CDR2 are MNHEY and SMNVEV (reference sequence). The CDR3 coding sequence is TGTGCCAGCAGTGCCAGCGCTAGCGGGGCCCTTGCTGAGCAGTTCTTC. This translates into CASSASASGALAEQFF.

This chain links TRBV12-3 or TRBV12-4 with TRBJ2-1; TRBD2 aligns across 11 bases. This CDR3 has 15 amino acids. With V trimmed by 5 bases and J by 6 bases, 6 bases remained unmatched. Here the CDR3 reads CASSQLAGDGNEQFF. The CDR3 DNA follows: TGTGCCAGCAGTCAACTAGCGGGGGACGGCAATGAGCAGTTCTTC.

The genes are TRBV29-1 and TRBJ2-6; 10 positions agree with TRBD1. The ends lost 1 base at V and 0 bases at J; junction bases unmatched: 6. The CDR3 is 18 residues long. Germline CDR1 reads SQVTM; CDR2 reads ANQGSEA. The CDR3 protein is CSVEVRDRGHSGANVLTF. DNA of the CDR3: TGCAGCGTTGAAGTTAGGGACAGGGGCCACTCTGGGGCCAACGTCCTGACTTTC.

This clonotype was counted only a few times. The CDR3 region has the DNA TGTGCCAGCAGCCAGGGACTAGCGGCCTACGAGCAGTACTTC. Residues: CASSQGLAAYEQYF. The chain has TRBV3-1 and TRBJ2-7; 11 bases are shared with TRBD2. With 3 bases clipped from V and 2 bases from J, the junction kept 0 bases outside the gene matches. This CDR3 spans 14 amino acids. CDR1 and CDR2 from the germline V gene are LGHDT and YNNKEL (reference sequence).

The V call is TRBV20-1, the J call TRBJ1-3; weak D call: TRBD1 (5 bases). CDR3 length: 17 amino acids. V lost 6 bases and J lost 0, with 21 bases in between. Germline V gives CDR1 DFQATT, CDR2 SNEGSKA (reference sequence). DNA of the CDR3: TGCAGTGCCGTAGGGGTACCAGGGCCACACTCTGGAAACACCATATATTTT. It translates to CSAVGVPGPHSGNTIYF.

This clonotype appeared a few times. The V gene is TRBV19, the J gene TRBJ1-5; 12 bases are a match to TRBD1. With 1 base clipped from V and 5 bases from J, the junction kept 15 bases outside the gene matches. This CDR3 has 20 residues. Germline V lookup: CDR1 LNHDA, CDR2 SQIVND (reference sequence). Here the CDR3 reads CASSIVRNPGDRGLDQPQHF. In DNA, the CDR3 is TGTGCCAGTAGTATAGTTCGCAACCCGGGGGACAGGGGGCTCGATCAGCCCCAGCATTTT. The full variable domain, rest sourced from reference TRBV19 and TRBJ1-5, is DGGITQSPKYLFRKEGQNVTLSCEQNLNHDAMYWYRQDPGQGLRLIYYSQIVNDFQKGDIAEGYSVSREKKESFPLTVTSAQKNPTAFYLCASSIVRNPGDRGLDQPQHFGDGTRLSIL.

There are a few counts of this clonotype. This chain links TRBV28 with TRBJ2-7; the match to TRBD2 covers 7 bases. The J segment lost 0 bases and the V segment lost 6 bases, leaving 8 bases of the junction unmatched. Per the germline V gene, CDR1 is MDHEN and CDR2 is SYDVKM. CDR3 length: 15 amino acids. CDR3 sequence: CASSLGGSSSYEQYV. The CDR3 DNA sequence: TGTGCCAGCAGCTTGGGGGGGTCCAGCTCCTACGAGCAGTACGTC.

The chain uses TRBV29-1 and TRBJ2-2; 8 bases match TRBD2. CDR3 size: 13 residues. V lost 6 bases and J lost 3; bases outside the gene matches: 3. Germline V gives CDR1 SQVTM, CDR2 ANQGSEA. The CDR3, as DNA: TGCAGCGTACTAGCGGTCGACACCGGGGAGCTGTTTTTT. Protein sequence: CSVLAVDTGELFF.

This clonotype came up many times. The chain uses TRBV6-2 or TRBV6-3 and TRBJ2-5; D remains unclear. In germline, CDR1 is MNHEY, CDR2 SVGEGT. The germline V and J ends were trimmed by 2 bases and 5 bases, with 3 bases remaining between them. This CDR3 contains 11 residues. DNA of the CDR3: TGTGCCAGCAGTTACCCGGAGACCCAGTACTTC. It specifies CASSYPETQYF.

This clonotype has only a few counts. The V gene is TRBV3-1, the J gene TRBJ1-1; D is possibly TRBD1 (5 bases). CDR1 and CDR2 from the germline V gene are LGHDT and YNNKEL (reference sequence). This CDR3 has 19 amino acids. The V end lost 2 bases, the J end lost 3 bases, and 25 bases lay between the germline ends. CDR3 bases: TGTGCCAGCAGCCAATCATCCCTTCAGGGAAACGATTTCGACACTGAAGCTTTCTTT. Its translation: CASSQSSLQGNDFDTEAFF. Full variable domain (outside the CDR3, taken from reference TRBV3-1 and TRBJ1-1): DTAVSQTPKYLVTQMGNDKSIKCEQNLGHDTMYWYKQDSKKFLKIMFSYNNKELIINETVPNRFSPKSPDKAHLNLHINSLELGDSAVYFCASSQSSLQGNDFDTEAFFGQGTRLTVV.